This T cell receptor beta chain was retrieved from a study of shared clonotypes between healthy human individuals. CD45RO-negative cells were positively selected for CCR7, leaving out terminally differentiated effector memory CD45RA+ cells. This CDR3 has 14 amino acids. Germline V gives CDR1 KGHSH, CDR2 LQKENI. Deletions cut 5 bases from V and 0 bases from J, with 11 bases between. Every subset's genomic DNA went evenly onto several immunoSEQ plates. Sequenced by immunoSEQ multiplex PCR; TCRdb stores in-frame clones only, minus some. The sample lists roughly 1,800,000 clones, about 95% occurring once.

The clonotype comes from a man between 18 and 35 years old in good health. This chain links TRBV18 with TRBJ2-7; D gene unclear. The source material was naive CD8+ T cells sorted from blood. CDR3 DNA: TGTGCCAGCTCAGAGGCGGCCCTCTCCTACGAGCAGTACTTC. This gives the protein CASSEAALSYEQYF.